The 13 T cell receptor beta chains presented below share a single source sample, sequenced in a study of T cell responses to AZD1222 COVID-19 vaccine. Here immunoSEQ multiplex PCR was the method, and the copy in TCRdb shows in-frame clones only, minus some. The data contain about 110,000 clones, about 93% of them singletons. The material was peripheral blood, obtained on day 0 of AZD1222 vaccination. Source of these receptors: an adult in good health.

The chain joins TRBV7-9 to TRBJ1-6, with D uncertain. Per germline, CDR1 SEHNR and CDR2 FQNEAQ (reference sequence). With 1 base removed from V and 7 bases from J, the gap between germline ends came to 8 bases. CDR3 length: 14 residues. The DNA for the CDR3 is TGTGCCAGCAGCTTAGTTTCAAGGAATTCACCCCTCCACTTT. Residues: CASSLVSRNSPLHF.

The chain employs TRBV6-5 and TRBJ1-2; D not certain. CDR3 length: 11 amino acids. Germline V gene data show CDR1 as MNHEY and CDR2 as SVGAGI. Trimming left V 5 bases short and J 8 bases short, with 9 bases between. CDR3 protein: CASSLNSGYTF. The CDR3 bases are TGTGCCAGCAGTCTAAATTCCGGCTACACCTTC.

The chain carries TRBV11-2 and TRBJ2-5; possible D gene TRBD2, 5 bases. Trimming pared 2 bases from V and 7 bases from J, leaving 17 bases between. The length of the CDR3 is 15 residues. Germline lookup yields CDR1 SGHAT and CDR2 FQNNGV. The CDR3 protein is CASSLLGDGDGTQYF. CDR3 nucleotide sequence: TGTGCCAGCAGCTTACTCGGGGATGGGGATGGGACCCAGTACTTC.

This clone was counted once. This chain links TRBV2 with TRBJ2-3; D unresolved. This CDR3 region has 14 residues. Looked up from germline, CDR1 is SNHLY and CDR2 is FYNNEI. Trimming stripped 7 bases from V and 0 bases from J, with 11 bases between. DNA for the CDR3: TGTGCCAGCACCCTAGAAACTAGCACAGATACGCAGTATTTT. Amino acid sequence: CASTLETSTDTQYF.

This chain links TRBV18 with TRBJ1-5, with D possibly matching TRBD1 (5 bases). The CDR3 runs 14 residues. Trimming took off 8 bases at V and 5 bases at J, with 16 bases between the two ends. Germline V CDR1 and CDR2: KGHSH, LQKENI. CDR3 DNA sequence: TGTGCCAGCACCAAGACAGCGGCGGATCAGCCCCAGCATTTT. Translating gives CASTKTAADQPQHF.

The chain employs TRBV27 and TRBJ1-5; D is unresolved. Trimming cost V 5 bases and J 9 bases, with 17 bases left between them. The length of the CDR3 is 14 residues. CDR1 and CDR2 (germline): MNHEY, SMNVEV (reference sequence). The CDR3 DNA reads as TGTGCCAGCAGTCCTGGGGAGGGTGGAAGGCCCCAGCATTTT. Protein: CASSPGEGGRPQHF.

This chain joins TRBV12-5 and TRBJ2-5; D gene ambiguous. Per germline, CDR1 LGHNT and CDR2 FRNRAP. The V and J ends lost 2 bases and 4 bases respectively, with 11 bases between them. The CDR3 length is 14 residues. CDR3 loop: CASGLFSGGETQYF. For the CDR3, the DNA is TGTGCTAGTGGTTTGTTCTCGGGTGGAGAGACCCAGTACTTC.

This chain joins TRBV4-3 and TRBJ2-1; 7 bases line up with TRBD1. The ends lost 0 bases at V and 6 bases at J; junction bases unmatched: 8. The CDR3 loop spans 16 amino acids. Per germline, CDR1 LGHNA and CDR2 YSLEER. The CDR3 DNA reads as TGCGCCAGCAGCCAAGAACGCGGCAGGGGGTTCAATGAGCAGTTCTTC. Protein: CASSQERGRGFNEQFF.

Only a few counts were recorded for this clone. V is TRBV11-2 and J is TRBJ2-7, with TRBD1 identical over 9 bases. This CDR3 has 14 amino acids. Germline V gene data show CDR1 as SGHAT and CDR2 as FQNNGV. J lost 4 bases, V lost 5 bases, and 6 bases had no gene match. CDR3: CASSRGQGTYEQYF. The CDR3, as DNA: TGTGCCAGCAGCCGGGGACAGGGAACTTACGAGCAGTACTTC.

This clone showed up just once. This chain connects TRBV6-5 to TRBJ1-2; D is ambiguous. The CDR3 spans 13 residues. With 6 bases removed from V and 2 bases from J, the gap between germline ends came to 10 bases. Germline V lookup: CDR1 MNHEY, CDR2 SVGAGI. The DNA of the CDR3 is TGTGCCAGCAGGGTTACAAGAAACTATGGCTACACCTTC. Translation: CASRVTRNYGYTF.

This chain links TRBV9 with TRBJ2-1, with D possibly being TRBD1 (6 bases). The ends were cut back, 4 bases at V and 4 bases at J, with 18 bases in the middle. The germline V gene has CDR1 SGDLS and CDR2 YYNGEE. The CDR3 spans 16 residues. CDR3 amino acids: CASSPHWTETYNEQFF. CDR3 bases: TGTGCCAGCAGCCCACATTGGACAGAGACGTACAATGAGCAGTTCTTC. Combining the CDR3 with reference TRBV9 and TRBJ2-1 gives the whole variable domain DSGVTQTPKHLITATGQRVTLRCSPRSGDLSVYWYQQSLDQGLQFLIQYYNGEERAKGNILERFSAQQFPDLHSELNLSSLELGDSALYFCASSPHWTETYNEQFFGPGTRLTVL.

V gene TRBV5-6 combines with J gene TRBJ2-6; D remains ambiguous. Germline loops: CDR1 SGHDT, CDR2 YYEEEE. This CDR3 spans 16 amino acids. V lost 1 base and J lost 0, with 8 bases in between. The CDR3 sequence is CASSLFTASGANVLTF. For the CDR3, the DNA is TGTGCCAGCAGCTTGTTTACGGCCTCTGGGGCCAACGTCCTGACTTTC.

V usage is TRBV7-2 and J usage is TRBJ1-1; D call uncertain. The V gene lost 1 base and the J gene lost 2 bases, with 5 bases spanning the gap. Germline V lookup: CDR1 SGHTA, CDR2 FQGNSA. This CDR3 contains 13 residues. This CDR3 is CASSLDRNTEAFF. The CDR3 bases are TGTGCCAGCAGCTTAGACAGAAACACTGAAGCTTTCTTT.